This T cell receptor (beta chain) was captured in a study of blood T cell repertoires in COVID-19. Background on the study: The origin of the acute and convalescent COVID-19 samples was the United States, Italy and Spain.

Here immunoSEQ multiplex PCR was the method, and the copy in TCRdb shows in-frame clones only, minus some. The repertoire holds around 260,000 clones, with 80% to 90% as singletons. V was clipped by 6 bases and J by 7 bases; unmatched bases: 18. CDR3 length equals 17 residues. CDR1 is MDHEN, CDR2 SYDVKM, per germline. This clone was seen only once. Material: peripheral blood. This TCR derives from a woman aged 35 to 49 who had recovered from COVID-19. The chain joins TRBV28 to TRBJ1-1; TRBD1 agrees at 9 bases. This chain's CDR3 is CASSLTGGSTSSGEAFF. The CDR3, as DNA: TGTGCCAGCAGCCTTACAGGGGGCTCTACCTCTAGCGGTGAAGCTTTCTTT.